This TCR beta chain was sequenced in a study of T cells in Graves' hyperthyroidism and ophthalmopathy. The investigators amplified TCR beta CDR3 regions from RNA transcripts. RT-PCR in the first round (using the HTBI primer set) targeted the TCR CDR3. TCRdb itself ran the multiplex PCR reads through MiXCR, one entry per CDR3 protein. This sample has roughly 500,000 distinct CDR3 sequences, with around 24% found just once. Lactation, pregnancy, other autoimmune disease or uncontrolled infection led to exclusion of patients. This clonotype was recorded at least ten times. What it binds is unknown. Overall study findings and caveats: The model predicted ophthalmopathy a median roughly six months before onset. A model of 13 V-J pairs discriminated ophthalmopathy from stable hyperthyroidism.

The CDR3 is made up of 13 amino acids. V shed 6 bases and J shed 3 bases, with 11 bases lying between them. The germline V gene has CDR1 LNHDA and CDR2 SQIVND (reference sequence). This TCR was sampled from a woman aged 25-40 years with Graves' ophthalmopathy. The chain couples TRBV19 to TRBJ1-1; D is undetermined. Sequenced material: blood. The CDR3 DNA is TGTGCCAGTAGCGGAACGGTGGACACTGAAGCTTTCTTT. Its translation is CASSGTVDTEAFF.